The 28 T cell receptor beta chains presented below share a single source sample, sequenced in a study of cytomegalovirus exposure and HLA in healthy donors. PCR was performed using 60 Vbeta and 13 Jbeta primers. Clones were sequenced by immunoSEQ multiplex PCR, and TCRdb holds only the in-frame ones, with some missing. The table lists some 180,000 clones, about 79% of them singletons. What was sequenced was PBMCs. Every receptor here comes from a man in his late teens or twenties in good health and CMV-seronegative.

The rearrangement links TRBV19 to TRBJ2-6, with TRBD1 as a possible D gene (5 bases). There are 15 residues in the CDR3. Germline CDR1 and CDR2: LNHDA and SQIVND (reference sequence). V was cut by 5 bases and J by 2 bases, with 10 bases left in between. The CDR3, as DNA: TGTGCCAGTAGTCCCAGGGCGCCTGGGGCCAACGTCCTGACTTTC. It is translated as CASSPRAPGANVLTF.

This clone turned up a few times. The chain is built from TRBV14 and TRBJ2-7; a possible D gene is TRBD2 (6 bases). The CDR3 covers 16 residues. Germline V lookup: CDR1 SGHDN, CDR2 FVKESK. V lost 6 bases and J 6 bases, leaving 24 bases between the germline ends. The CDR3 loop is CASSPLGGNERGEQYF. In DNA form, the CDR3 reads TGTGCCAGCAGTCCCTTGGGGGGTAACGAACGAGGCGAGCAGTACTTC. Complete variable domain (other parts from reference TRBV14 and TRBJ2-7): EAGVTQFPSHSVIEKGQTVTLRCDPISGHDNLYWYRRVMGKEIKFLLHFVKESKQDESGMPNNRFLAERTGGTYSTLKVQPAELEDSGVYFCASSPLGGNERGEQYFGPGTRLTVT.

The rearrangement uses TRBV11-3 and TRBJ2-6; weak D call: TRBD2 (5 bases). V lost 5 bases to trimming and J lost 0 bases, with 11 bases between them. This CDR3 is built from 16 residues. The V gene's germline CDR1 is SGHNT and CDR2 YENEEA. CDR3 in DNA: TGTGCCAGCAGCCTCGGGGAAAGCTCTGGGGCCAACGTCCTGACTTTC. It encodes CASSLGESSGANVLTF.

The chain carries TRBV6-6 and TRBJ2-6, with a possible D match to TRBD2 (6 bases). Per the germline V gene, CDR1 is MNHNY and CDR2 is SVGAGI (reference sequence). CDR3 length equals 16 residues. With 7 bases removed from V and 0 bases from J, the gap between germline ends came to 13 bases. The CDR3 protein is CASTPTGLSGANVLTF. The CDR3 DNA reads TGTGCCAGCACCCCGACGGGACTCTCTGGGGCCAACGTCCTGACTTTC.

This clone was observed at least ten times. V and J are TRBV7-9 and TRBJ1-5; 7 bases match TRBD1. Germline loops: CDR1 SEHNR, CDR2 FQNEAQ (reference sequence). Trimming took 6 bases from V and 3 from J; bases not matched to a gene: 5. The CDR3 extends over 14 amino acids. The chain's CDR3 is CASRAGGINQPQHF. CDR3 coding DNA: TGTGCCAGCAGGGCAGGGGGAATCAATCAGCCCCAGCATTTT.

This clone was observed once. The V call is TRBV6-5, the J call TRBJ1-1, with a possible D match to TRBD1 (5 bases). Trimming left V 7 bases short and J 2 bases short, with 11 bases between. The length of the CDR3 is 13 residues. Per the germline V gene, CDR1 is MNHEY and CDR2 is SVGAGI. The CDR3 here is CASTLGTNTEAFF. CDR3 bases: TGTGCCAGCACTTTAGGGACTAACACTGAAGCTTTCTTT.

The V call is TRBV5-6, the J call TRBJ2-3; D is undetermined. The V gene's germline CDR1 is SGHDT and CDR2 YYEEEE. The V end was cut by 3 bases, the J end by 11 bases, with 10 bases between. CDR3 length equals 11 residues. CDR3 nucleotides: TGTGCCAGCAGCTCGACTCTCGGGCAGTATTTT. Amino acid sequence: CASSSTLGQYF.

This sequence joins TRBV27 and TRBJ2-7; 10 nucleotides line up with TRBD1. The V and J ends lost 10 bases and 2 bases, in that order; junction bases with no gene match: 8. The length of the CDR3 is 14 residues. Per germline, CDR1 MNHEY and CDR2 SMNVEV (reference sequence). The CDR3 here is CATQQGTGAYEQYF. CDR3 DNA sequence: TGTGCCACCCAACAGGGGACAGGGGCCTACGAGCAGTACTTC.

This chain uses TRBV6-4 with TRBJ1-4; a weak D match, TRBD1 (5 bases). The V gene lost 0 bases and the J gene lost 3 bases, with 11 bases spanning the gap. CDR1 and CDR2 from the germline V gene are MRHNA and SNTAGT. There are 16 residues in the CDR3. The chain's CDR3 is CASSDSIRAANEKLFF. In DNA, the CDR3 is TGTGCCAGCAGTGACTCGATCAGGGCCGCTAATGAAAAACTGTTTTTT.

The chain carries TRBV27 and TRBJ1-3, with D unclear. The CDR3 is 16 residues long. CDR1 MNHEY and CDR2 SMNVEV come from the germline V gene (reference sequence). Trimming pared 5 bases from V and 0 bases from J, leaving 14 bases between. For the CDR3, the DNA is TGTGCCAGCAGTGCAAACCTCCACTTCTCTGGAAACACCATATATTTT. It encodes CASSANLHFSGNTIYF.

This chain joins TRBV2 and TRBJ1-6; 8 bases are shared with TRBD1. The CDR3 has 14 amino acids. V gave up 5 bases and J gave up 5 bases; unmatched junction bases: 2. Germline CDR1 SNHLY, CDR2 FYNNEI. Written as DNA, the CDR3 is TGTGCCAGCAGTACGGACAGGGATAATTCACCCCTCCACTTT. The encoded protein is CASSTDRDNSPLHF.

This sequence joins TRBV19 and TRBJ2-7; 9 bases align to TRBD1. The J segment lost 5 bases and the V segment lost 4 bases, leaving 6 bases of the junction unmatched. Germline V lookup: CDR1 LNHDA, CDR2 SQIVND (reference sequence). This CDR3 has 14 amino acids. CDR3 nucleotide sequence: TGTGCCAGTAGTACCGGACAGGGGATCGACGAGCAGTACTTC. Its translation: CASSTGQGIDEQYF.

The chain joins TRBV27 to TRBJ2-5; TRBD1 is a possible D gene (7 bases). Per the germline V gene, CDR1 is MNHEY and CDR2 is SMNVEV (reference sequence). Trimming stripped 3 bases from V and 4 bases from J, with 12 bases between. The CDR3 is 14 amino acids. The CDR3 spells CASSLWQGGETQYF. The CDR3 DNA follows: TGTGCCAGCAGTTTGTGGCAGGGGGGAGAGACCCAGTACTTC.

This chain uses TRBV6-1 with TRBJ1-3; tentatively, D is TRBD1 (6 bases). V was clipped by 6 bases and J by 0 bases, with 12 bases between them. This CDR3 spans 15 amino acids. Germline values: CDR1 MNHNS, CDR2 SASEGT. DNA of the CDR3: TGTGCCAGCAGGGACAGCTACCGCTCTGGAAACACCATATATTTT. This gives the protein CASRDSYRSGNTIYF.

The table lists this clone with a count of one. The chain employs TRBV11-2 and TRBJ1-2, with 9 bases aligning to TRBD1. The length of the CDR3 is 15 residues. Trimming took 5 bases from V and 4 from J; bases not matched to a gene: 8. Germline values: CDR1 SGHAT, CDR2 FQNNGV. The CDR3 sequence: CASSARPGQGYGYTF. CDR3 nucleotides: TGTGCCAGCAGCGCCCGGCCGGGACAGGGCTATGGCTACACCTTC.

The chain recombines TRBV10-3 with TRBJ1-5; no reliable D call. Germline loops: CDR1 ENHRY, CDR2 SYGVKD. This CDR3 region has 14 residues. V gave up 6 bases and J gave up 0 bases, with 9 bases separating them. The CDR3 here is CAIRAGYSNQPQHF. CDR3 DNA sequence: TGTGCCATCAGGGCAGGCTATAGCAATCAGCCCCAGCATTTT.

This clone was found a few times. The genes are TRBV12-5 and TRBJ1-1; D not certain. The CDR3 is 13 residues long. Germline CDR1 is LGHNT and CDR2 is FRNRAP. Deletions cut 3 bases from V and 1 base from J, with 6 bases between. DNA of the CDR3: TGTGCTAGTGGTTTAGAGGAGAACACTGAAGCTTTCTTT. Protein sequence: CASGLEENTEAFF.

The V call is TRBV28, the J call TRBJ2-7, with a weak D call TRBD2 (5 bases). V was shortened by 6 bases and J by 6 bases, with 9 bases between the two germline ends. This CDR3 region has 11 residues. From germline, CDR1 is MDHEN and CDR2 SYDVKM. The CDR3 DNA follows: TGTGCCAGCAGGGAAACTAGCGAGCAGTACTTC. It translates to CASRETSEQYF.

The V and J genes are TRBV9 and TRBJ2-7; 11 bases fit TRBD2. CDR3 length: 18 amino acids. CDR1 is SGDLS and CDR2 is YYNGEE in the germline V gene. Trimming removed 0 bases from V and 3 bases from J; junction bases left unmatched: 11. CDR3 in DNA: TGTGCCAGCAGCGTAGGTCTAGCGGGAGGCAAGTCAGTCTACGAGCAGTACTTC. Protein product: CASSVGLAGGKSVYEQYF.

The sample holds one count of this clone. In DNA, the CDR3 is TGCGCCAGCAGCTCGCCCGGGACAGGGATCGGGGAGCTGTTTTTT. Its protein is CASSSPGTGIGELFF. V usage is TRBV5-1 and J usage is TRBJ2-2; TRBD1 aligns across 9 bases. The trim removed 3 bases at V and 7 bases at J, leaving 7 bases unmatched. This CDR3 region has 15 residues. The germline V gene has CDR1 SGHRS and CDR2 YFSETQ.

The chain recombines TRBV27 with TRBJ1-6; 10 bases are a match to TRBD1. The CDR3 has 16 residues. The J segment lost 8 bases and the V segment lost 5 bases, leaving 9 bases of the junction unmatched. CDR1 is MNHEY, CDR2 SMNVEV, per germline (reference sequence). CDR3: CASSPRRDRGDSPLHF. Here the CDR3 DNA reads TGTGCCAGCAGTCCCAGGCGGGACAGGGGTGATTCACCCCTCCACTTT.

The chain combines TRBV5-4 with TRBJ1-6, with D perhaps matching TRBD1 (6 bases). V lost 1 base to trimming and J lost 6 bases, with 17 bases between them. The CDR3 extends over 17 amino acids. The V gene's germline CDR1 is SGHNT and CDR2 YYREEE (reference sequence). The CDR3 bases are TGTGCCAGCAGCTTGTATCGGAGCCAGGGGCTTAATTCACCCCTCCACTTT. It is translated as CASSLYRSQGLNSPLHF. Full variable domain (remainder filled in from reference TRBV5-4 and TRBJ1-6): ETGVTQSPTHLIKTRGQQVTLRCSSQSGHNTVSWYQQALGQGPQFIFQYYREEENGRGNFPPRFSGLQFPNYSSELNVNALELDDSALYLCASSLYRSQGLNSPLHFGNGTRLTVT.

This chain uses TRBV11-2 with TRBJ1-2, with 8 positions matching TRBD1. The CDR3 loop spans 15 amino acids. Unmatched junction bases numbered 2, after V lost 2 bases and J lost 0 bases. Looked up from germline, CDR1 is SGHAT and CDR2 is FQNNGV. CDR3 amino acids: CASSLLTGANYGYTF. CDR3 coding DNA: TGTGCCAGCAGCTTATTGACAGGGGCTAACTATGGCTACACCTTC.

This clone has just a few counts. This rearrangement joins TRBV7-9 to TRBJ1-1, with 10 bases that match TRBD1. CDR3 length: 14 amino acids. V lost 5 bases and J lost 5; bases outside the gene matches: 5. Germline V gene lookup returns CDR1 SEHNR and CDR2 FQNEAQ (reference sequence). Written as DNA, the CDR3 is TGTGCCAGCAGCGTCGGACAGGGGGAGACTGAAGCTTTCTTT. It translates to CASSVGQGETEAFF.

This clone came up a few times. CDR3 protein: CASSPRGEQFF. The CDR3 bases are TGTGCCAGCAGCCCTCGGGGGGAGCAGTTCTTC. This chain joins TRBV5-5 and TRBJ2-1; D perhaps matches TRBD2 (6 bases). Trimming left V 4 bases short and J 10 bases short, with 9 bases between. The CDR3 is 11 amino acids. Germline V CDR1 and CDR2: SGHKS, YYEKEE (reference sequence). Filled out from reference TRBV5-5 and TRBJ2-1, the complete variable domain reads DAGVTQSPTHLIKTRGQQVTLRCSPISGHKSVSWYQQVLGQGPQFIFQYYEKEERGRGNFPDRFSARQFPNYSSELNVNALLLGDSALYLCASSPRGEQFFGPGTRLTVL.

The rearrangement uses TRBV6-1 and TRBJ2-7; tentatively, D is TRBD2 (6 bases). From germline, CDR1 is MNHNS and CDR2 SASEGT. Trimming shortened V by 1 base and J by 0 bases, and 10 bases separated the two germline ends. The CDR3 extends over 15 amino acids. The CDR3 bases are TGTGCCAGCAGTGAAGATCTTAGCGGCTCCTACGAGCAGTACTTC. Residues: CASSEDLSGSYEQYF.

In its sample, this clone was seen a few times. The chain uses TRBV5-1 and TRBJ1-1, with D maybe TRBD1 (5 bases). The CDR3 loop spans 13 amino acids. The ends were cut back, 5 bases at V and 4 bases at J, with 12 bases in the middle. The V gene's germline CDR1 is SGHRS and CDR2 YFSETQ. The CDR3 loop is CASRRDQGTEAFF. CDR3 DNA: TGCGCCAGCAGAAGAGACCAGGGCACTGAAGCTTTCTTT.

The chain joins TRBV5-4 to TRBJ1-6, with D hard to call. From germline, CDR1 is SGHNT and CDR2 YYREEE (reference sequence). Trimming stripped 3 bases from V and 10 bases from J, with 14 bases between. The CDR3 has 14 amino acids. CDR3 residues: CASSSPVPGSPLHF. The DNA for the CDR3 is TGTGCCAGCAGCTCTCCTGTCCCGGGGTCACCCCTCCACTTT.